This T cell receptor (beta chain) was recovered during a study of blood T cell repertoires in COVID-19. Turning to the study itself: Collection of acute and convalescent COVID-19 samples took place in the United States, Italy and Spain. From T cells, B-cell-depleted T cells, or PBMCs came the material, which was cDNA or gDNA.

Per the original data handling: Estimated nucleated cell counts came from reference gene primer amplification. Clones were sequenced by immunoSEQ multiplex PCR, and TCRdb holds only the in-frame ones, with some missing. V, J and clone size were drawn from that table, and D and trimming were deduced from the DNA. The data show about 180,000 clones, 85% to 90% seen once. The sequence derives from a woman between 25 and 40 years old with active or convalescent COVID-19. The sequenced sample was peripheral blood.

This CDR3 is CASSPIAGELNEQFF. The CDR3 DNA is TGTGCCAGTAGTCCGATAGCGGGAGAGTTGAATGAGCAGTTCTTC. This chain joins TRBV19 and TRBJ2-1, with TRBD2 matching 9 bases. Germline assignment: CDR1 LNHDA and CDR2 SQIVND (reference sequence). CDR3 length equals 15 residues. J lost 7 bases, V lost 5 bases, and 9 bases had no gene match. Using reference TRBV19 and TRBJ2-1 for the parts outside the CDR3, the full variable domain is DGGITQSPKYLFRKEGQNVTLSCEQNLNHDAMYWYRQDPGQGLRLIYYSQIVNDFQKGDIAEGYSVSREKKESFPLTVTSAQKNPTAFYLCASSPIAGELNEQFFGPGTRLTVL.